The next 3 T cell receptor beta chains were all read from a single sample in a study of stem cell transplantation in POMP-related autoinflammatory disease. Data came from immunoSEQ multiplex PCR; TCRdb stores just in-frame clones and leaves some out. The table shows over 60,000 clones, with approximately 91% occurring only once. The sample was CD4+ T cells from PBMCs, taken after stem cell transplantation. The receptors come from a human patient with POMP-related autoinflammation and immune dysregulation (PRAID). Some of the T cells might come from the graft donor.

The CDR3 region is CAIRDREPEGTQYF. The CDR3 nucleotides are TGTGCCATCCGGGACAGGGAACCTGAGGGGACCCAGTACTTC. The chain recombines TRBV10-3 with TRBJ2-5; 9 nucleotides agree with TRBD1. The CDR3 has 14 amino acids. The trim removed 8 bases at V and 7 bases at J, leaving 11 bases unmatched. CDR1 is ENHRY, CDR2 SYGVKD, per germline.

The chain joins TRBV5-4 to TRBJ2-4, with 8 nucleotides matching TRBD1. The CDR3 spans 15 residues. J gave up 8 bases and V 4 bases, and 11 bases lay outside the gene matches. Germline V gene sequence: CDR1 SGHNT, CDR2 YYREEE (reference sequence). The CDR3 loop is CASSPDSRGPDIQYF. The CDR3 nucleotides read TGTGCCAGCAGCCCTGACAGCAGGGGGCCAGACATTCAGTACTTC.

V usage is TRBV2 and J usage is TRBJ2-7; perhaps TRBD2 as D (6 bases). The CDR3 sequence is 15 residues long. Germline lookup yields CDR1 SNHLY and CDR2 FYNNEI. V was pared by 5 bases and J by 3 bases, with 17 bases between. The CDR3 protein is CASSSTAGRGYEQYF. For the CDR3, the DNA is TGTGCCAGCAGTTCTACGGCCGGGAGAGGCTACGAGCAGTACTTC. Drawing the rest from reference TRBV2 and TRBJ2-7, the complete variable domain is EPEVTQTPSHQVTQMGQEVILRCVPISNHLYFYWYRQILGQKVEFLVSFYNNEISEKSEIFDDQFSVERPDGSNFTLKIRSTKLEDSAMYFCASSSTAGRGYEQYFGPGTRLTVT.